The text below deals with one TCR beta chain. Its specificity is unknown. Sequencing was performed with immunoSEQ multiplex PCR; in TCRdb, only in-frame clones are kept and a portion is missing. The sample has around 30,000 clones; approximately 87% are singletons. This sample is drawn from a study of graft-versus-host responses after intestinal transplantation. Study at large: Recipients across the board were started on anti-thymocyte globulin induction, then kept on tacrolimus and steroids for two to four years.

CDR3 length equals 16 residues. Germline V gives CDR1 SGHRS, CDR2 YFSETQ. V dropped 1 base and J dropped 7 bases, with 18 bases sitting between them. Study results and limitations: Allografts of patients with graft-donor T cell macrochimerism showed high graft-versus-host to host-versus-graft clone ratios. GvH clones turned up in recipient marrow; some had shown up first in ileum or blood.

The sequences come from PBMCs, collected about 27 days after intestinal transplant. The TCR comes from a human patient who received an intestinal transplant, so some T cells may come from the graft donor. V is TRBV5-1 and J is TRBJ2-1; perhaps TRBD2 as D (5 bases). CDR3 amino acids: CASSLTVANSGNEQFF. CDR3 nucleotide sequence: TGCGCCAGCAGCTTGACGGTAGCCAACTCGGGGAATGAGCAGTTCTTC.